The 21 T cell receptor beta chains below all came from one sample that was sequenced in a study of cytomegalovirus exposure and HLA in healthy donors. 13 Jbeta primers and 60 Vbeta primers were used for the PCR. TCRdb keeps only in-frame clones here, not all; method: immunoSEQ multiplex PCR. This sample carries about 95,000 clones, over 70% of them seen once, and the ten largest clones take approximately 11%. Sequencing was performed on PBMCs. Receptors originate from a man aged 18 to 29 in good health and CMV-seropositive.

The gene calls are TRBV10-2 and TRBJ2-7; 8 bases line up with TRBD1. CDR3 length: 15 residues. V lost 3 bases, J lost 7 bases, and 11 bases stayed unmatched. Germline lookup yields CDR1 WSHSY and CDR2 SAAADI. CDR3 region: CASSDLPGQAGEQYF. For the CDR3, the DNA is TGCGCCAGCAGTGACCTGCCGGGACAGGCGGGGGAGCAGTACTTC.

The chain combines TRBV5-4 with TRBJ2-7; weak D call: TRBD1 (5 bases). Trimming cost V 0 bases and J 3 bases, with 10 bases left between them. Germline CDR1 SGHNT, CDR2 YYREEE (reference sequence). The CDR3 extends over 14 amino acids. The CDR3 region has the DNA TGTGCCAGCAGCTTGGACAGGTCTCACTACGAGCAGTACTTC. It translates to CASSLDRSHYEQYF.

The V call is TRBV7-9, the J call TRBJ2-4; 7 bases align to TRBD2. Germline CDR1 is SEHNR and CDR2 is FQNEAQ (reference sequence). The CDR3 runs 15 residues. Trimming at V came to 4 bases and at J to 13 bases, leaving 16 bases not matched to a gene. DNA of the CDR3: TGTGCCAGCAGCTCCGCGGGAGAAACAAAAACTGGGCAGTACTTC. It yields the protein CASSSAGETKTGQYF.

J is TRBJ1-1 and V is TRBV5-1, with D possibly matching TRBD1 (5 bases). V lost 0 bases, J lost 6 bases, and 9 bases lay in between. CDR1 is SGHRS and CDR2 is YFSETQ in the germline V gene. CDR3 length equals 13 residues. Written as DNA, the CDR3 is TGCGCCAGCAGCTTGGATGTAGGGGCTGAAGCTTTCTTT. Amino acids: CASSLDVGAEAFF.

Of note for this clone: At the DNA level, this CDR3 is encoded by other sequences in the same sample as well. The gene calls are TRBV29-1 and TRBJ2-7; D uncertain. This CDR3 is 12 amino acids long. Trimming shortened V by 6 bases and J by 2 bases, and 11 bases separated the two germline ends. The germline CDR1 and CDR2 sequences are SQVTM and ANQGSEA. CDR3 sequence reads: CSVTTGTYEQYF. CDR3 coding DNA: TGCAGCGTCACGACGGGTACCTACGAGCAGTACTTC.

The chain employs TRBV14 and TRBJ2-5; 8 nucleotides align to TRBD2. CDR1 is SGHDN, CDR2 FVKESK, per germline. The CDR3 spans 14 residues. The junction had 1 base not matched to a gene; V was cut back by 1 base and J by 3 bases. The CDR3 protein is CASSQVAGKETQYF. CDR3 in DNA: TGTGCCAGCAGCCAAGTAGCGGGGAAAGAGACCCAGTACTTC.

This rearrangement joins TRBV6-5 to TRBJ2-1; D is undetermined. Germline CDR1 and CDR2: MNHEY and SVGAGI. The CDR3 runs 13 residues. Trimming took 6 bases from V and 0 from J, leaving 6 bases between them. The CDR3 DNA reads as TGTGCCAGCAGCCCCGGCTCCTACAATGAGCAGTTCTTC. As protein: CASSPGSYNEQFF.

V gene TRBV5-4 combines with J gene TRBJ2-7; 9 bases match TRBD2. In germline, CDR1 is SGHNT, CDR2 YYREEE (reference sequence). This CDR3 comprises 16 residues. V lost 4 bases and J lost 2; bases outside the gene matches: 10. The CDR3 DNA is TGTGCCAGCAGCGGCTCCATAGCGGGGGCGACCTACGAGCAGTACTTC. Translating gives CASSGSIAGATYEQYF.

The gene calls are TRBV2 and TRBJ2-7; 7 bases are shared with TRBD1. The ends lost 5 bases at V and 7 bases at J; junction bases unmatched: 8. Germline V gene data show CDR1 as SNHLY and CDR2 as FYNNEI. This CDR3 region has 13 residues. The CDR3 sequence is CASSSRGMEEQYF. DNA for the CDR3: TGTGCCAGCAGTAGCAGGGGGATGGAAGAGCAGTACTTC.

The chain has TRBV7-2 and TRBJ1-5, with no clear D. V gave up 5 bases and J gave up 7 bases, with 9 bases separating them. This CDR3 region has 12 residues. Per the germline V gene, CDR1 is SGHTA and CDR2 is FQGNSA. CDR3 sequence: CASSVDFQPQHF. The CDR3 coding sequence is TGTGCCAGCAGCGTGGACTTCCAGCCCCAGCATTTT.

This rearrangement joins TRBV18 to TRBJ2-6; 8 bases are a match to TRBD2. CDR3 length equals 18 residues. The germline gives CDR1 KGHSH, CDR2 LQKENI. J lost 0 bases, V lost 6 bases, and 10 bases had no gene match. CDR3 nucleotides: TGTGCCAGCTCCCCAACTAGCGGCGGGGGCTCTGGGGCCAACGTCCTGACTTTC. Amino acids: CASSPTSGGGSGANVLTF.

J is TRBJ2-1 and V is TRBV7-7; TRBD1 matches 9 bases. With 1 base clipped from V and 6 bases from J, the junction kept 7 bases outside the gene matches. Germline V lookup: CDR1 SSHAT, CDR2 FNYEAQ (reference sequence). The CDR3 is 16 residues long. The CDR3: CASSLEHRGPINEQFF. The CDR3 bases are TGTGCCAGCAGCTTAGAGCACAGGGGGCCGATCAATGAGCAGTTCTTC. Full variable domain (outside the CDR3, taken from reference TRBV7-7 and TRBJ2-1): GAGVSQSPRYKVTKRGQDVTLRCDPISSHATLYWYQQALGQGPEFLTYFNYEAQPDKSGLPSDRFSAERPEGSISTLTIQRTEQRDSAMYRCASSLEHRGPINEQFFGPGTRLTVL.

The rearrangement uses TRBV27 and TRBJ2-1, with TRBD2 matching over 7 bases. Trimming cost V 8 bases and J 7 bases; bases outside gene matches: 11. Germline V gene sequence: CDR1 MNHEY, CDR2 SMNVEV (reference sequence). This CDR3 spans 14 amino acids. The CDR3 nucleotides read TGTGCCAGCGCCCCCCCAGCGGGGTTGAATGAGCAGTTCTTC. The encoded protein is CASAPPAGLNEQFF.

The chain uses TRBV4-1 and TRBJ2-5, with 9 bases that match TRBD1. The germline V gene has CDR1 MGHRA and CDR2 YSYEKL. CDR3 length equals 16 residues. The junction had 8 bases not matched to a gene; V was cut back by 4 bases and J by 2 bases. The CDR3 region has the DNA TGCGCCAGCAGCCCACGGACAGGGGCAGCACAAGAGACCCAGTACTTC. Encoded protein: CASSPRTGAAQETQYF.

The chain recombines TRBV19 with TRBJ1-1, with 8 bases lining up with TRBD1. The germline V gene encodes CDR1 LNHDA and CDR2 SQIVND (reference sequence). The ends lost 5 bases at V and 2 bases at J; junction bases unmatched: 4. This CDR3 is built from 14 residues. This chain's CDR3 is CASSFGTGNTEAFF. CDR3 nucleotide sequence: TGTGCCAGTAGTTTCGGGACAGGCAACACTGAAGCTTTCTTT. Based on the CDR3 plus reference TRBV19 and TRBJ1-1, the full variable domain is DGGITQSPKYLFRKEGQNVTLSCEQNLNHDAMYWYRQDPGQGLRLIYYSQIVNDFQKGDIAEGYSVSREKKESFPLTVTSAQKNPTAFYLCASSFGTGNTEAFFGQGTRLTVV.

CDR3 nucleotides: TGTGCCAGCACCACGGTCGAACGGCGGGGTGGCTACACCTTC. Amino acid sequence: CASTTVERRGGYTF. The chain recombines TRBV2 with TRBJ1-2; D is unresolved. The CDR3 loop spans 14 amino acids. Trimming took off 7 bases at V and 7 bases at J, with 19 bases between the two ends. From germline, CDR1 is SNHLY and CDR2 FYNNEI.

The rearrangement uses TRBV5-1 and TRBJ1-5; D possibly corresponds to TRBD1 (6 bases). The CDR3 consists of 13 residues. Trimming took 9 bases from V and 2 from J, leaving 12 bases between them. CDR1 and CDR2 (germline): SGHRS, YFSETQ. The CDR3 nucleotides are TGCGCCAACGCTGCAGGGGGCAATCAGCCCCAGCATTTT. It specifies CANAAGGNQPQHF.

The gene calls are TRBV15 and TRBJ1-4; 7 bases align to TRBD1. V shed 0 bases and J 3 bases; nucleotides not matched to a gene: 7. CDR3 length equals 17 residues. Germline CDR1 reads LNHNV; CDR2 reads YYDKDF (reference sequence). The CDR3 DNA reads as TGTGCCACCAGCAGAGATCGCCCGGGGACAGCTAATGAAAAACTGTTTTTT. It translates to CATSRDRPGTANEKLFF.

This clone has just one count. The chain links TRBV7-7 to TRBJ2-1, with 9 positions matching TRBD1. With V trimmed by 1 base and J by 2 bases, 6 bases remained unmatched. The CDR3 totals 17 residues. Germline lookup yields CDR1 SSHAT and CDR2 FNYEAQ (reference sequence). The CDR3 sequence is CASSLGVRTGAYNEQFF. The DNA for the CDR3 is TGTGCCAGCAGCTTAGGGGTTAGGACAGGGGCCTACAATGAGCAGTTCTTC.

V is TRBV7-9 and J is TRBJ2-1; D call uncertain. This CDR3 region has 14 residues. Germline V gene lookup returns CDR1 SEHNR and CDR2 FQNEAQ (reference sequence). Trimming removed 0 bases at V and 1 base at J, with 4 bases between. CDR3 residues: CASSLAGSYNEQFF. The CDR3 nucleotides read TGTGCCAGCAGCTTAGCCGGTTCCTACAATGAGCAGTTCTTC.

This chain links TRBV19 with TRBJ1-1, with TRBD1 identical over 9 bases. Per germline, CDR1 LNHDA and CDR2 SQIVND (reference sequence). The CDR3 is 15 residues long. V trimming: 6 bases; J trimming: 2 bases; junction bases outside the gene matches: 7. The DNA for the CDR3 is TGTGCCAGTAGGACGACAGGGGGGGGAAACACTGAAGCTTTCTTT. This gives the protein CASRTTGGGNTEAFF.